Each of the 14 T cell receptor beta chains below was sequenced from the same sample in a study of blood T cell repertoires in COVID-19. Repertoires were generated with immunoSEQ multiplex PCR, while TCRdb's copy carries only in-frame clones and drops some. The sample carries under 300,000 clones, around 90% recorded once. The source material was PBMCs or T cells enriched from blood (not recorded which). All receptors derive from a woman between 35 and 50 years old who had recovered from COVID-19.

V is TRBV5-6 and J is TRBJ1-5; tentative D call: TRBD1 (5 bases). V was clipped by 0 bases and J by 6 bases, with 10 bases between them. The germline gives CDR1 SGHDT, CDR2 YYEEEE. This CDR3 spans 14 amino acids. CDR3 DNA: TGTGCCAGCAGCTTGGGCTGGGGCGGTCAGCCCCAGCATTTT. Translated, it gives CASSLGWGGQPQHF.

The rearrangement uses TRBV4-1 and TRBJ2-2; tentative D call: TRBD1 (6 bases). The V end lost 0 bases, the J end lost 6 bases, and 17 bases lay between the germline ends. Germline V gene sequence: CDR1 MGHRA, CDR2 YSYEKL. This CDR3 is built from 17 residues. The chain's CDR3 is CASSQDGNRARAGELFF. CDR3 DNA sequence: TGCGCCAGCAGCCAAGATGGTAACAGGGCAAGAGCCGGGGAGCTGTTTTTT.

Here the CDR3 DNA reads TGTGCCAGCAGTTACGCGGGGGCCGGATCCTACGAGCAGTACTTC. This encodes CASSYAGAGSYEQYF. The chain couples TRBV6-5 to TRBJ2-7, with a possible D match to TRBD2 (7 bases). There are 15 residues in the CDR3. V gave up 2 bases and J gave up 1 base, with 12 bases separating them. Germline CDR1 is MNHEY and CDR2 is SVGAGI.

The CDR3 reads CATSDPRLAGSEQFF. CDR3 sequence (DNA): TGTGCCACCAGTGATCCTAGACTAGCGGGCAGTGAGCAGTTCTTC. The rearrangement joins TRBV24-1 to TRBJ2-1; 10 bases align to TRBD2. V shed 3 bases and J 9 bases; nucleotides not matched to a gene: 7. Germline CDR1 and CDR2: KGHDR and SFDVKD. The length of the CDR3 is 15 residues.

This chain joins TRBV7-3 and TRBJ1-1; D might be TRBD1 (6 bases). CDR3 length: 15 amino acids. The germline V gene encodes CDR1 SGHTA and CDR2 FQGTGA. Trimming left V 2 bases short and J 3 bases short, with 13 bases between. CDR3: CASSLRGGRDTEAFF. The CDR3 DNA is TGTGCCAGCAGCTTACGAGGGGGACGGGACACTGAAGCTTTCTTT.

This clone was counted once. This chain links TRBV4-3 with TRBJ1-2; D uncertain. Germline V gives CDR1 LGHNA, CDR2 YSLEER. The CDR3 has 14 amino acids. V was cut by 2 bases and J by 4 bases, with 11 bases left in between. The chain's CDR3 is CASSQIPEAYGYTF. Here the CDR3 DNA reads TGCGCCAGCAGCCAAATCCCCGAGGCCTATGGCTACACCTTC.

The chain couples TRBV5-4 to TRBJ1-2; the match to TRBD1 covers 10 bases. The CDR3 runs to 15 residues. Germline V gene sequence: CDR1 SGHNT, CDR2 YYREEE (reference sequence). With V trimmed by 4 bases and J by 3 bases, 6 bases remained unmatched. CDR3 residues: CASSPRDRGDYGYTF. The CDR3 nucleotides are TGTGCCAGCAGCCCCCGGGACAGGGGTGACTATGGCTACACCTTC. Using reference TRBV5-4 and TRBJ1-2 for the parts outside the CDR3, the full variable domain is ETGVTQSPTHLIKTRGQQVTLRCSSQSGHNTVSWYQQALGQGPQFIFQYYREEENGRGNFPPRFSGLQFPNYSSELNVNALELDDSALYLCASSPRDRGDYGYTFGSGTRLTVV.

This chain uses TRBV6-5 with TRBJ1-2; D unclear. CDR3 length: 13 residues. V shed 2 bases and J shed 7 bases, with 11 bases lying between them. The germline V gene encodes CDR1 MNHEY and CDR2 SVGAGI. The CDR3 loop reads CASSYDTLSGYTF. The CDR3 DNA reads as TGTGCCAGCAGTTACGACACCCTCTCTGGCTACACCTTC.

The chain uses TRBV7-9 and TRBJ1-2, with 7 bases identical to TRBD1. V shed 5 bases and J 0 bases; nucleotides not matched to a gene: 21. The CDR3 is 20 amino acids. Germline CDR1 is SEHNR and CDR2 is FQNEAQ (reference sequence). The CDR3 coding sequence is TGTGCCAGCAGCAATTTGTTTCCCCCGGGGCAGGGGACAGCTAACTATGGCTACACCTTC. Translated, it gives CASSNLFPPGQGTANYGYTF.

The rearrangement uses TRBV7-6 and TRBJ2-2; TRBD2 is a possible D gene (6 bases). Deletions cut 5 bases from V and 6 bases from J, with 16 bases between. Germline CDR1 is SGHVS and CDR2 is FNYEAQ. The CDR3 runs 15 residues. This chain's CDR3 is CASSPAAGRAGELFF. The CDR3 region has the DNA TGTGCCAGCAGCCCCGCCGCGGGGAGAGCCGGGGAGCTGTTTTTT. The full variable domain, its missing parts supplied by reference TRBV7-6 and TRBJ2-2, is GAGVSQSPRYKVTKRGQDVALRCDPISGHVSLYWYRQALGQGPEFLTYFNYEAQQDKSGLPNDRFSAERPEGSISTLTIQRTEQRDSAMYRCASSPAAGRAGELFFGEGSRLTVL.

The chain has TRBV4-1 and TRBJ1-2, with no clear D. Germline loops: CDR1 MGHRA, CDR2 YSYEKL. The CDR3 length is 11 residues. V lost 3 bases to trimming and J lost 4 bases, with 3 bases between them. The CDR3 DNA follows: TGCGCCAGCAGCCACGGCTATGGCTACACCTTC. Translating gives CASSHGYGYTF.

The chain carries TRBV6-5 and TRBJ2-3; 11 bases are shared with TRBD2. The J segment lost 1 base and the V segment lost 6 bases, leaving 3 bases of the junction unmatched. This CDR3 contains 15 residues. Germline CDR1 reads MNHEY; CDR2 reads SVGAGI. The CDR3 DNA is TGTGCCAGCAGGGGGGGACTAGCGGGCACAGATACGCAGTATTTT. It specifies CASRGGLAGTDTQYF.

This chain joins TRBV9 and TRBJ2-1; a possible D gene is TRBD2 (6 bases). In germline, CDR1 is SGDLS, CDR2 YYNGEE. V shed 4 bases and J shed 6 bases, with 8 bases lying between them. This CDR3 has 12 residues. CDR3 residues: CASSPSANEQFF. The CDR3 nucleotides read TGTGCCAGCAGCCCTAGCGCCAATGAGCAGTTCTTC.

Points on this clone: In the same sample, other DNA sequences code for this CDR3. The V call is TRBV18, the J call TRBJ1-4; 9 bases line up with TRBD1. The germline V gene encodes CDR1 KGHSH and CDR2 LQKENI. CDR3 length equals 15 residues. V lost 3 bases to trimming and J lost 2 bases; unmatched junction nucleotides: 1. DNA for the CDR3: TGTGCCAGCTCACCCGACAGGGGGACTAATGAAAAACTGTTTTTT. Translated: CASSPDRGTNEKLFF.